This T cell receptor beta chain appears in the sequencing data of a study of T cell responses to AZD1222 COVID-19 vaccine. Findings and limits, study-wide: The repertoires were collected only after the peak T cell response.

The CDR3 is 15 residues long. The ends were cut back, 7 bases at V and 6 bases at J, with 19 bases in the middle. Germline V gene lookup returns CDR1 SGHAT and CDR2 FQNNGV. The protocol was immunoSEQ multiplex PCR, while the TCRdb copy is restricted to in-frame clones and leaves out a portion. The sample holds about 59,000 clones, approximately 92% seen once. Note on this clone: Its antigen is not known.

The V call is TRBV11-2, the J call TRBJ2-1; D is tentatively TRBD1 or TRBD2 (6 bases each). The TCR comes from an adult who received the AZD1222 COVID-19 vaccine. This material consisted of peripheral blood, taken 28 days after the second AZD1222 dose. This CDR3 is CASTRMGGSRNEQFF. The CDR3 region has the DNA TGTGCCAGCACCCGTATGGGGGGCTCGCGCAATGAGCAGTTCTTC.